This TCR beta chain was obtained from a study of CD8+ T cells in alopecia areata. Looking at the study overall: In an open-label trial, patients got 5 to 10 mg tofacitinib twice daily.

In this sample, this clone turned up a few times. Once RNA had been extracted, it was reverse transcribed into cDNA to act as the sequencing template. This table comes from immunoSEQ multiplex PCR, and its TCRdb copy is limited to in-frame clones, with some not included. Of 200,000 to 250,000 clones in the sample, 50% to 70% are singletons; the top ten hold more than 0.4%. This CDR3 contains 13 residues. Germline CDR1 reads SQVTM; CDR2 reads ANQGSEA. The V end was cut by 6 bases, the J end by 4 bases, with 15 bases between. This specimen consisted of CD4+ T cells sorted from blood, obtained at week 0. The gene calls are TRBV29-1 and TRBJ2-5; possibly TRBD1 for D (6 bases). The clonotype comes from a human donor with alopecia areata. CDR3 DNA: TGCAGCGTGGCCACAGGGCTACGAGAGACCCAGTACTTC. Protein sequence: CSVATGLRETQYF.